This T cell receptor (beta chain) derives from a study of blood T cell repertoires in COVID-19. With 4 bases removed from V and 2 bases from J, the gap between germline ends came to 12 bases. There are 14 residues in the CDR3. CDR1 SGHRS and CDR2 YFSETQ come from the germline V gene. Generated by immunoSEQ multiplex PCR, the TCRdb table keeps only in-frame clones and is missing some. The table shows about 220,000 clones, with about nine tenths occurring only once. The V gene is TRBV5-1, the J gene TRBJ2-5, with D tentatively TRBD1 (5 bases). The source of this sequence is a man aged 30 to 39 who had recovered from COVID-19. The material sequenced was peripheral blood. The CDR3 DNA sequence: TGCGCCAGCAGCCCAGGGATCGGGCAAGAGACCCAGTACTTC. This encodes CASSPGIGQETQYF.